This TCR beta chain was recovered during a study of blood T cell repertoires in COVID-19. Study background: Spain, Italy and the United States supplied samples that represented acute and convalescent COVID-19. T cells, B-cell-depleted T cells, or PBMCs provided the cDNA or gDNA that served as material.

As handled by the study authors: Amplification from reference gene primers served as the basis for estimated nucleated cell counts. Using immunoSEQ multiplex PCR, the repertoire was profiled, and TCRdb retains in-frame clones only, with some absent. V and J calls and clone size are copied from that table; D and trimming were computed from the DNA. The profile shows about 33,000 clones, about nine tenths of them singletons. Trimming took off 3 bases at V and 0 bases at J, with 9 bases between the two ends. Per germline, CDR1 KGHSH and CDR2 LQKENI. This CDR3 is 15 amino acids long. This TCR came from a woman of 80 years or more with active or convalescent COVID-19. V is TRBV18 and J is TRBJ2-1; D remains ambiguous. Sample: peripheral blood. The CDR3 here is CASSPLLSSYNEQFF. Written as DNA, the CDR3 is TGTGCCAGCTCACCTCTTCTGAGCTCCTACAATGAGCAGTTCTTC. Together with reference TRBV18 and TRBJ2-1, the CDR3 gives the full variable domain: NAGVMQNPRHLVRRRGQEARLRCSPMKGHSHVYWYRQLPEEGLKFMVYLQKENIIDESGMPKERFSAEFPKEGPSILRIQQVVRGDSAAYFCASSPLLSSYNEQFFGPGTRLTVL.